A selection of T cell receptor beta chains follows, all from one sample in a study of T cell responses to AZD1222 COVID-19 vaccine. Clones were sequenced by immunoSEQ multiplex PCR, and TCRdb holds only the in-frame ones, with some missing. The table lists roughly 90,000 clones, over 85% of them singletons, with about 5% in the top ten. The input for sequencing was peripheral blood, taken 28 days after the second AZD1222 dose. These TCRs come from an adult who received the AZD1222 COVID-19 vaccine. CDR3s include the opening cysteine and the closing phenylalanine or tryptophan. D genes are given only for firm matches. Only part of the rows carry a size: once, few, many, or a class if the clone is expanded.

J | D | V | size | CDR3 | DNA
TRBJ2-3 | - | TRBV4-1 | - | CASSLVQGTTDTQYF | TGCGCCAGCAGCCTAGTCCAGGGAACCACAGATACGCAGTATTTT
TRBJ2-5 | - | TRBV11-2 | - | CASRRGADETQYF | TGTGCCAGCAGAAGGGGTGCGGATGAGACCCAGTACTTC
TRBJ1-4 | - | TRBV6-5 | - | CASSYSTKGRLFF | TGTGCCAGCAGTTACTCCACCAAGGGACGGCTGTTTTTT
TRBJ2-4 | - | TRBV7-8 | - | CASSLVGWTENIQYF | TGTGCCAGCAGCTTAGTGGGTTGGACAGAAAACATTCAGTACTTC
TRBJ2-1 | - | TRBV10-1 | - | CASSESGPYNEQFF | TGCGCCAGCAGTGAGTCAGGGCCCTACAATGAGCAGTTCTTC
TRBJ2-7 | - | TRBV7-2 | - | CASSFRSGQSSYEQYF | TGTGCCAGCAGCTTCCGATCCGGACAGAGCTCCTACGAGCAGTACTTC
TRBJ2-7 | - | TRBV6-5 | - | CAATRGMNYEQYF | TGTGCCGCGACTCGGGGGATGAACTACGAGCAGTACTTC
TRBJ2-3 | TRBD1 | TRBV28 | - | CASTRQGTDTQYF | TGTGCCAGCACCCGACAGGGTACAGATACGCAGTATTTT
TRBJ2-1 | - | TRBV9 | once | CASSASAEQFF | TGTGCCAGCAGCGCTAGCGCTGAGCAGTTCTTC
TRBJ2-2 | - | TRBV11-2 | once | CASSYPGRNTGELFF | TGTGCCAGCAGCTACCCGGGCCGAAACACCGGGGAGCTGTTTTTT
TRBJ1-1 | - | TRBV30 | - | CVLLGAGGTEAFF | TGTGTTCTGCTGGGGGCAGGAGGGACTGAAGCTTTCTTT
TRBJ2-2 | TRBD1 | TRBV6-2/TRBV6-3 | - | CASSPTGTANTGELFF | TGTGCCAGCAGCCCCACCGGGACAGCGAACACCGGGGAGCTGTTTTTT
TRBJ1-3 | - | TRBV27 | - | CASSLTGQSSGNTIYF | TGTGCCAGCAGTTTAACGGGCCAGAGCTCTGGAAACACCATATATTTT
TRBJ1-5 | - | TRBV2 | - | CASSVRRGGDQPQHF | TGTGCCAGCAGTGTTCGTCGCGGGGGTGATCAGCCCCAGCATTTT
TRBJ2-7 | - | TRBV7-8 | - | CASSFSAYEQYF | TGTGCCAGCAGCTTTTCAGCCTACGAGCAGTACTTC
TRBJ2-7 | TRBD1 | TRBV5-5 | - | CASSFRGQAGYEQYF | TGTGCCAGCAGCTTTCGAGGACAGGCGGGTTACGAGCAGTACTTC
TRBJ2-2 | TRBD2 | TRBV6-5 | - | CASVRGGGTGELFF | TGTGCCAGCGTCCGGGGGGGCGGCACCGGGGAGCTGTTTTTT
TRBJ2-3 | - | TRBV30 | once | CAWSRGLSPGTQYF | TGTGCCTGGAGTCGGGGACTTTCGCCAGGTACGCAGTATTTT
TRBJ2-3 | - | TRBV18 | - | CASSPLRVGAGTDTQYF | TGTGCCAGCTCACCACTCAGGGTCGGGGCGGGCACAGATACGCAGTATTTT
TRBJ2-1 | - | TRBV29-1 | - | CSATSPTYNEQFF | TGCAGCGCGACTAGTCCTACCTACAATGAGCAGTTCTTC
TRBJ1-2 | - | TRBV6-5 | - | CASSQVNYGYTF | TGTGCCAGCAGCCAGGTTAACTATGGCTACACCTTC
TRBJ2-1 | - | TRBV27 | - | CASNSVRRDNEQFF | TGTGCCAGCAACTCGGTCAGGCGAGACAATGAGCAGTTCTTC
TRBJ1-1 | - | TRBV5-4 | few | CASSSARSTTEAFF | TGTGCCAGCAGCTCCGCGAGGTCCACCACTGAAGCTTTCTTT
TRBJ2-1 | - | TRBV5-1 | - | CASHFGVEQYNEQFF | TGCGCCAGCCACTTCGGGGTCGAGCAATACAATGAGCAGTTCTTC
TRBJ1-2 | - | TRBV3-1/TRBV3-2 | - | CASSQDSRARRAF | TGTGCCAGCAGCCAAGATTCCCGGGCCCGGCGCGCCTTC
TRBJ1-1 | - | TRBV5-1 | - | CASSPGMNTEAFF | TGCGCCAGCAGCCCGGGGATGAACACTGAAGCTTTCTTT
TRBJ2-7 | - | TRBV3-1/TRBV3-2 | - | CASSQGLGPYEQYF | TGTGCCAGCAGCCAAGGATTAGGCCCGTACGAGCAGTACTTC
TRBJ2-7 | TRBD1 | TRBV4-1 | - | CASSHGQGSYEQYF | TGCGCCAGCAGCCACGGACAGGGCAGCTACGAGCAGTACTTC
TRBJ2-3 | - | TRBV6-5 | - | CASRKGTSTDTQYF | TGTGCCAGCAGAAAAGGGACTAGCACAGATACGCAGTATTTT
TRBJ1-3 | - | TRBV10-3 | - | CAISVGMEAGNTIYF | TGTGCCATCAGTGTTGGAATGGAAGCTGGAAACACCATATATTTT
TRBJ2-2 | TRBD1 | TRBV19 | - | CASSIQGARTGELFF | TGTGCCAGTAGTATCCAGGGGGCGCGGACCGGGGAGCTGTTTTTT
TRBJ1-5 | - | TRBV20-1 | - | CSASKSEYSNQPQHF | TGCAGTGCTAGTAAGTCAGAATATAGCAATCAGCCCCAGCATTTT
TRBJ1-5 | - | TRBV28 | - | CASSLAANQPQHF | TGTGCCAGCAGTTTAGCGGCCAATCAGCCCCAGCATTTT
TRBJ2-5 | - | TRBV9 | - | CASSVWTGETQYF | TGTGCCAGCAGCGTATGGACCGGTGAGACCCAGTACTTC
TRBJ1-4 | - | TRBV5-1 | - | CASSVGSWLGSNEKLFF | TGCGCCAGCAGCGTGGGGTCCTGGCTGGGTTCTAATGAAAAACTGTTTTTT
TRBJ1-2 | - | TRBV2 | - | CASSERGRTAYGYTF | TGTGCCAGCAGTGAACGAGGCAGGACCGCGTATGGCTACACCTTC
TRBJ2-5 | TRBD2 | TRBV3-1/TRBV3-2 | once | CASSQEIGQGGETQYF | TGTGCCAGCAGCCAAGAAATTGGCCAGGGAGGGGAGACCCAGTACTTC
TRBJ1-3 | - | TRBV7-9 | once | CASSLDGRRGNTIYF | TGTGCCAGCAGCTTAGATGGACGTAGAGGAAACACCATATATTTT
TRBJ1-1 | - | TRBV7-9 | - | CASSLIGAEQAFF | TGTGCCAGCAGCTTAATTGGAGCGGAACAAGCTTTCTTT
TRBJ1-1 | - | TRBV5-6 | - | CASSSTDLNTEAFF | TGTGCCAGCAGCTCAACGGACTTGAACACTGAAGCTTTCTTT
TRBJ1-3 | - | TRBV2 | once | CAGKVGGTSGNTIYF | TGTGCCGGGAAGGTGGGGGGTACCTCTGGAAACACCATATATTTT
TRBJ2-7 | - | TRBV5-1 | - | CASSLEIDEQYF | TGCGCCAGCAGCTTGGAAATTGACGAGCAGTACTTC
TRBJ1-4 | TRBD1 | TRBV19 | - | CASSINDRGRWATNEKLFF | TGTGCCAGTAGTATAAATGACAGGGGGCGCTGGGCAACTAATGAAAAACTGTTTTTT
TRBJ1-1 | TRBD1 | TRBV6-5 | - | CASKLQGRLTEAFF | TGTGCCAGCAAGCTACAGGGGAGATTAACTGAAGCTTTCTTT
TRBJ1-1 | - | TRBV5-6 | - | CASSLVGARVVPGNTEAFF | TGTGCCAGCAGCTTGGTTGGGGCCAGGGTTGTACCGGGGAACACTGAAGCTTTCTTT
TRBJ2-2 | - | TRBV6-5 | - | CASSPMGANTGELFF | TGTGCCAGCAGCCCGATGGGGGCGAACACCGGGGAGCTGTTTTTT
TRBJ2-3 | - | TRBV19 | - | CASSISDYTDTQYF | TGTGCCAGTAGTATATCGGACTACACAGATACGCAGTATTTT
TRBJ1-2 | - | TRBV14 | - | CASSQTGDTLNYGYTF | TGTGCCAGCAGCCAAACGGGGGACACACTGAACTATGGCTACACCTTC
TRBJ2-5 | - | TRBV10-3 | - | CAISESGGLETQYF | TGTGCCATCAGTGAGTCTGGGGGGTTAGAGACCCAGTACTTC
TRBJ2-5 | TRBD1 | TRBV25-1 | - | CASTGTGYSLEETQYF | TGTGCCAGCACAGGGACAGGCTACTCCCTAGAGGAGACCCAGTACTTC
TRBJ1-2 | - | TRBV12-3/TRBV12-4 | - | CASSMGHYGYTF | TGTGCCAGCAGCATGGGACACTACGGCTACACCTTC